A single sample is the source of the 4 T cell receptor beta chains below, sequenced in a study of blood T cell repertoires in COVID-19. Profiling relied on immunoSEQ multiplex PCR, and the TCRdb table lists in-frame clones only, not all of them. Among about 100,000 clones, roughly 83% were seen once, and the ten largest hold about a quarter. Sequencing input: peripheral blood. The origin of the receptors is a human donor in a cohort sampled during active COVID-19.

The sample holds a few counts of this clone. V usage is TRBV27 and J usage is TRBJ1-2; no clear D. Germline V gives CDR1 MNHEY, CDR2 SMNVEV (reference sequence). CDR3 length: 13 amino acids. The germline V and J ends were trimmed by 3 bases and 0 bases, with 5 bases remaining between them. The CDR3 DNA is TGTGCCAGCAGTTTCTCCGCTAACTATGGCTACACCTTC. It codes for CASSFSANYGYTF.

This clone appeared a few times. The CDR3 DNA follows: TGTGCCAGCAGTTTAGGGCGGGTGGGATCCTACAATGAGCAGTTCTTC. Translation gives CASSLGRVGSYNEQFF. The chain has TRBV28 and TRBJ2-1, with D perhaps matching TRBD2 (5 bases). The V end lost 2 bases, the J end lost 1 base, and 12 bases lay between the germline ends. Germline V gene lookup returns CDR1 MDHEN and CDR2 SYDVKM. The CDR3 runs 16 residues. Combining the CDR3 with reference TRBV28 and TRBJ2-1 gives the whole variable domain DVKVTQSSRYLVKRTGEKVFLECVQDMDHENMFWYRQDPGLGLRLIYFSYDVKMKEKGDIPEGYSVSREKKERFSLILESASTNQTSMYLCASSLGRVGSYNEQFFGPGTRLTVL.

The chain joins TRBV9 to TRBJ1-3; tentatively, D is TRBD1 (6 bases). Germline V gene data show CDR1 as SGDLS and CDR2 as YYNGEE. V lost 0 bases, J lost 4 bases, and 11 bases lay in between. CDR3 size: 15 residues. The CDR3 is CASSVGEGDGNTIYF. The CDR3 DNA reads TGTGCCAGCAGCGTAGGGGAGGGGGACGGAAACACCATATATTTT. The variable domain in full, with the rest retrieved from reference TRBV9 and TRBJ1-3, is DSGVTQTPKHLITATGQRVTLRCSPRSGDLSVYWYQQSLDQGLQFLIQYYNGEERAKGNILERFSAQQFPDLHSELNLSSLELGDSALYFCASSVGEGDGNTIYFGEGSWLTVV.

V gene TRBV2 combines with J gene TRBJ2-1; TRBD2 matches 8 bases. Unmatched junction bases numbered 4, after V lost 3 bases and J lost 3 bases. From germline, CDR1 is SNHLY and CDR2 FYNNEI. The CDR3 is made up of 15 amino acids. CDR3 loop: CASSERLAGYNEQFF. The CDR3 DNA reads TGTGCCAGCAGTGAGCGGCTAGCGGGCTACAATGAGCAGTTCTTC. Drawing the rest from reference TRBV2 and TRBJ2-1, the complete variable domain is EPEVTQTPSHQVTQMGQEVILRCVPISNHLYFYWYRQILGQKVEFLVSFYNNEISEKSEIFDDQFSVERPDGSNFTLKIRSTKLEDSAMYFCASSERLAGYNEQFFGPGTRLTVL.